The 4 T cell receptor beta chains presented below share a single source sample, sequenced in a study of regulatory T cells in long-lasting Graves disease. The time point here: persistent/refractory GD, antithyroid drugs over 5 years with positive TRAb. Construction of the TCR library relied on RNA isolated from PBMCs. Libraries of TCR beta came from iRepertoire HTBI primers plus Arm-PCR of CDR3 regions. Each CDR3 protein is one row after TCRdb ran MiXCR on the multiplex PCR reads. This table holds hundreds of thousands of distinct CDR3 sequences, under 25% found once. This specimen was peripheral blood mononuclear cells (PBMCs), taken when the disease was refractory, from a patient treated with antithyroid drugs. These receptors came from a female donor with Graves disease.

This clonotype was recorded a few times. The DNA of the CDR3 is TGTGCCAGCAGCTTAGATCGGCAGCAGAACACCGGGGAGCTGTTTTTT. Its translation is CASSLDRQQNTGELFF. The rearrangement links TRBV11-3 to TRBJ2-2; D is unresolved. V dropped 0 bases and J dropped 1 base, with 9 bases sitting between them. The V gene's germline CDR1 is SGHNT and CDR2 YENEEA. The CDR3 is made up of 16 amino acids.

This clonotype has just a few counts. The rearrangement joins TRBV30 to TRBJ1-2; 7 nucleotides align to TRBD1. The germline V gene has CDR1 GTSNPN and CDR2 SVGIG (reference sequence). Trimming took 2 bases from V and 4 from J; bases not matched to a gene: 10. The CDR3 has 15 residues. The CDR3 spells CAWSWGGTGAYGYTF. The CDR3 nucleotides read TGTGCCTGGAGTTGGGGTGGAACAGGGGCCTATGGCTACACCTTC.

This clonotype was observed many times. CDR3 bases: TGTGCCAGCAATACAGGTAGCAATCAGCCCCAGCATTTT. Amino acids: CASNTGSNQPQHF. V gene TRBV28 combines with J gene TRBJ1-5, with a possible D match to TRBD1 (5 bases). Trimming stripped 7 bases from V and 0 bases from J, with 7 bases between. The CDR3 spans 13 residues. Germline CDR1 is MDHEN and CDR2 is SYDVKM.

The V and J genes are TRBV7-3 and TRBJ2-5; 8 bases agree with TRBD2. The CDR3 contains 15 residues. Germline loops: CDR1 SGHTA, CDR2 FQGTGA. After removal of 0 bases from V and 5 bases from J, the junction contained 5 bases not matched to a gene. CDR3 loop: CASSLTSGISETQYF. The CDR3 DNA sequence: TGTGCCAGCAGCTTAACTAGCGGGATCAGCGAGACCCAGTACTTC.